This T cell receptor beta chain was observed in a study of blood T cell repertoires in COVID-19. Repertoires were generated with immunoSEQ multiplex PCR, while TCRdb's copy carries only in-frame clones and drops some. The table includes 150,000 to 200,000 clones, under 90% detected once. This CDR3 has 14 residues. With V trimmed by 6 bases and J by 9 bases, 7 bases remained unmatched. CDR1 is KGHSH, CDR2 LQKENI, per germline. The receptor comes from a man in his fifties who had recovered from COVID-19. The chain combines TRBV18 with TRBJ2-1; 11 bases match TRBD2. What was sequenced was PBMCs or T cells enriched from blood (not recorded which). The CDR3 protein is CASSFSGGASEQFF. The CDR3 region has the DNA TGTGCCAGCTCGTTTAGCGGGGGGGCCAGTGAGCAGTTCTTC.